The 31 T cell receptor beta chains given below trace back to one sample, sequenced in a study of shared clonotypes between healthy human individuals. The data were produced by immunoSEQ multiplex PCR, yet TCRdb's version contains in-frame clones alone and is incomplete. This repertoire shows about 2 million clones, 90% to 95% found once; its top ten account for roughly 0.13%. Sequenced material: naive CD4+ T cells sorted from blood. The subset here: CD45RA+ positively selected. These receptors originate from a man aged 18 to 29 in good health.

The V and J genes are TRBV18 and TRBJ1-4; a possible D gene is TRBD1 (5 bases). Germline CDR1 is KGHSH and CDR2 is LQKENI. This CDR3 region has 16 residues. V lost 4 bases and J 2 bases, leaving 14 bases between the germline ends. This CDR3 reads CASSRRTTDTNEKLFF. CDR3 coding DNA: TGTGCCAGCTCACGGCGGACGACAGATACTAATGAAAAACTGTTTTTT. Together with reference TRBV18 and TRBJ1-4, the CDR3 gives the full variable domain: NAGVMQNPRHLVRRRGQEARLRCSPMKGHSHVYWYRQLPEEGLKFMVYLQKENIIDESGMPKERFSAEFPKEGPSILRIQQVVRGDSAAYFCASSRRTTDTNEKLFFGSGTQLSVL.

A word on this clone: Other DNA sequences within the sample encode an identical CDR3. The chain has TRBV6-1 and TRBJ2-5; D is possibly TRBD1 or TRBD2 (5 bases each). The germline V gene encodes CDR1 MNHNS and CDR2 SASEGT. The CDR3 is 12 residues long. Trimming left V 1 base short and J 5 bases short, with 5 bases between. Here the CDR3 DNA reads TGTGCCAGCAGTGAAGGGGGGGAGACCCAGTACTTC. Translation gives CASSEGGETQYF.

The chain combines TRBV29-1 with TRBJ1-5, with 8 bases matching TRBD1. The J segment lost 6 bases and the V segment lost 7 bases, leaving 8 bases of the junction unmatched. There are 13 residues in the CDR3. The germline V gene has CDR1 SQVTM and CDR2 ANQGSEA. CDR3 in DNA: TGCAGCGCTAGTCCAGGGGGCGGTCAGCCCCAGCATTTT. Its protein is CSASPGGGQPQHF. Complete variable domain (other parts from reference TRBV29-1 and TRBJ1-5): SAVISQKPSRDICQRGTSLTIQCQVDSQVTMMFWYRQQPGQSLTLIATANQGSEATYESGFVIDKFPISRPNLTFSTLTVSNMSPEDSSIYLCSASPGGGQPQHFGDGTRLSIL.

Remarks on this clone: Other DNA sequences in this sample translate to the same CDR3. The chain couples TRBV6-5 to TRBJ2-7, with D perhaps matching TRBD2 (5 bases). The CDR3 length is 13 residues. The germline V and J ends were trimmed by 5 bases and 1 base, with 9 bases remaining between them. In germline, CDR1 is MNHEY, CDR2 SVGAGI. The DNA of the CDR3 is TGTGCCAGCAGTCGGACTGATTCCTACGAGCAGTACTTC. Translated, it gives CASSRTDSYEQYF.

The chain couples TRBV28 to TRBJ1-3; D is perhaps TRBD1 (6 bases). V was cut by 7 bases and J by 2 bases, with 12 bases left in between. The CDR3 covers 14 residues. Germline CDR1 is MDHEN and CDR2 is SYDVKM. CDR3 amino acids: CASTEGGAGNTIYF. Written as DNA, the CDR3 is TGTGCCAGCACCGAGGGGGGAGCTGGAAACACCATATATTTT.

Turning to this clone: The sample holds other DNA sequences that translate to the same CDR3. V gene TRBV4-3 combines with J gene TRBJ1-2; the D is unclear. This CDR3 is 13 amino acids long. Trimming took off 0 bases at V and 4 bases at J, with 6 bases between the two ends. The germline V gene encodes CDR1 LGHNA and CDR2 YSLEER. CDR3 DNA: TGCGCCAGCAGCCAAGAGGAGGGCTATGGCTACACCTTC. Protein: CASSQEEGYGYTF.

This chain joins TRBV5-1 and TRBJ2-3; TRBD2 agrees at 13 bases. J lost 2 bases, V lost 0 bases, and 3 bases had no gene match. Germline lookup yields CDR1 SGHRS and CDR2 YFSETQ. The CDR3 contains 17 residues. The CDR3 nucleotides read TGCGCCAGCAGCTTGGGACTAGCGGGAGGCTTCACAGATACGCAGTATTTT. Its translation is CASSLGLAGGFTDTQYF.

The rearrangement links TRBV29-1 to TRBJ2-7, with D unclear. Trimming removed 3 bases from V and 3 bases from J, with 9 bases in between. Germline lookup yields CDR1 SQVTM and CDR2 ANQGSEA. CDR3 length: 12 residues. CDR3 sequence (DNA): TGCAGCGTTGATGGGCCTAACTACGAGCAGTACTTC. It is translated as CSVDGPNYEQYF.

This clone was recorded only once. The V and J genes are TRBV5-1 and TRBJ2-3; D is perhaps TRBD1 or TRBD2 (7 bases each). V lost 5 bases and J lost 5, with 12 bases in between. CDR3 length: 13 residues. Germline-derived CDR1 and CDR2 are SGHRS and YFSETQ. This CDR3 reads CASRDREGDTQYF. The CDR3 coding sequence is TGCGCCAGCAGAGACAGGGAGGGAGATACGCAGTATTTT.

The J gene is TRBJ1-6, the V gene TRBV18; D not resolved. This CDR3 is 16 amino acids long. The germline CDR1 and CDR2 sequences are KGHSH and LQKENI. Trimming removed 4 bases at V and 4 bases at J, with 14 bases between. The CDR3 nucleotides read TGTGCCAGCTCACGTACCCTCGATTCTTATAATTCACCCCTCCACTTT. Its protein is CASSRTLDSYNSPLHF.

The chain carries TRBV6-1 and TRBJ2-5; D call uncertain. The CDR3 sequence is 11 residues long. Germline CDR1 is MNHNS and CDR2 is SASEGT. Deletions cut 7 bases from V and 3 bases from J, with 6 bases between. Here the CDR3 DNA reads TGTGCCAGCACCATGGAAGAGACCCAGTACTTC. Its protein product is CASTMEETQYF.

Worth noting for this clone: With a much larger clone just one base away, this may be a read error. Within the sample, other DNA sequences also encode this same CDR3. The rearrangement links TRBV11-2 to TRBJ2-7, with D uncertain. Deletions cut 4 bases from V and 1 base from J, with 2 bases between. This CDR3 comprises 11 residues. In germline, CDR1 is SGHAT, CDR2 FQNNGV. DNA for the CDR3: TGTGCCAGCAGCTCATCCTACGAGCAGTACTTC. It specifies CASSSSYEQYF. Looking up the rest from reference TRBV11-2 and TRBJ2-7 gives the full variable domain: EAGVAQSPRYKIIEKRQSVAFWCNPISGHATLYWYQQILGQGPKLLIQFQNNGVVDDSQLPKDRFSAERLKGVDSTLKIQPAKLEDSAVYLCASSSSYEQYFGPGTRLTVT.

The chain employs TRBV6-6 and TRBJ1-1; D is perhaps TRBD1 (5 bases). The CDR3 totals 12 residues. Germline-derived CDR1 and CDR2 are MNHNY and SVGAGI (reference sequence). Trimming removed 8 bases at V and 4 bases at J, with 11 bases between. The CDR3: CASASGGTEAFF. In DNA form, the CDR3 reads TGTGCCAGCGCCTCTGGGGGCACTGAAGCTTTCTTT.

The CDR3 region has the DNA TGTGCCAGCAGCTTCGCCCATACTAGCGGGGACCCCTACAATGAGCAGTTCTTC. This sequence encodes CASSFAHTSGDPYNEQFF. The gene calls are TRBV5-8 and TRBJ2-1; TRBD2 agrees at 10 bases. This CDR3 has 18 residues. J gave up 2 bases and V 2 bases, and 10 bases lay outside the gene matches. CDR1 is SGHTS, CDR2 YDEGEE, per germline.

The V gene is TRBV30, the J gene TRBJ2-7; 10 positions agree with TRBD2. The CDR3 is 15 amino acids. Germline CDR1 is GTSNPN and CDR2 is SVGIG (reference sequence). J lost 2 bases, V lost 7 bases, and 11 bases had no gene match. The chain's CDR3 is CALGGGLAGAYEQYF. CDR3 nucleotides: TGTGCCTTAGGAGGCGGGCTAGCGGGAGCCTACGAGCAGTACTTC.

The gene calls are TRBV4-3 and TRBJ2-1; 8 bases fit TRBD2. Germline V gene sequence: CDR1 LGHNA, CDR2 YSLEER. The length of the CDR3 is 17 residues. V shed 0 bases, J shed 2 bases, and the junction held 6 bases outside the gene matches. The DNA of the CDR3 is TGCGCCAGCAGCCAAGACGGTTCAGCGGGGGCCTACAATGAGCAGTTCTTC. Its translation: CASSQDGSAGAYNEQFF.

The CDR3 DNA reads TGTGCCAGCAGCCAAGACTCCTATGCGGCCCTCGGGGGGGAGCAGTACTTC. Translating gives CASSQDSYAALGGEQYF. The chain recombines TRBV4-2 with TRBJ2-7; 7 bases align to TRBD2. The junction had 15 bases not matched to a gene; V was cut back by 0 bases and J by 7 bases. Germline CDR1 reads LGHNA; CDR2 reads YNFKEQ. The CDR3 runs 17 residues.

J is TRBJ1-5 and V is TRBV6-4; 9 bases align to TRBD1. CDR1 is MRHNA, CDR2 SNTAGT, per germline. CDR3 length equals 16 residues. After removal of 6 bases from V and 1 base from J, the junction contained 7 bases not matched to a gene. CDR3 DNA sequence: TGTGCCAGCAGGGAAGGACAGGGGACGAGCAATCAGCCCCAGCATTTT. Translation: CASREGQGTSNQPQHF.

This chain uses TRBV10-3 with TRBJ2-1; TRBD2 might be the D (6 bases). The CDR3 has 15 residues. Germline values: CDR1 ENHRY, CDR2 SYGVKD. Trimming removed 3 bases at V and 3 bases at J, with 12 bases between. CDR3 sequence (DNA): TGTGCCATCAGTGATTCACTAGCCGGCTACAATGAGCAGTTCTTC. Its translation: CAISDSLAGYNEQFF.

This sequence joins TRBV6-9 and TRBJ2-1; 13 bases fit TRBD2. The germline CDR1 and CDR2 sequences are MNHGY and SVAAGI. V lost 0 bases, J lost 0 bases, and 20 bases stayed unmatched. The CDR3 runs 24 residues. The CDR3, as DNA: TGTGCCAGCAGTTATTCCCCTAGGACACAATCCGGGACTAGCGGGAATCTCTCCTACAATGAGCAGTTCTTC. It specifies CASSYSPRTQSGTSGNLSYNEQFF.

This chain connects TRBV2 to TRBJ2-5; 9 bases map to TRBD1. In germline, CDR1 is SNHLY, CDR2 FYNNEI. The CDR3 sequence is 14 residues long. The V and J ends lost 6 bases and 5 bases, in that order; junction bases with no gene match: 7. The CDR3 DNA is TGTGCCAGCAGGGAGGGGGGACAGGGCGAGACCCAGTACTTC. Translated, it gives CASREGGQGETQYF.

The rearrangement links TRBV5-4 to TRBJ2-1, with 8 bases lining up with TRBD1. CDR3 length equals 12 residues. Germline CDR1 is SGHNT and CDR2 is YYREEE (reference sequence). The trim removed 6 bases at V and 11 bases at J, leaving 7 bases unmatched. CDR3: CASNDRTGKQFF. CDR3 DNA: TGTGCCAGCAACGACCGGACAGGGAAGCAGTTCTTC.

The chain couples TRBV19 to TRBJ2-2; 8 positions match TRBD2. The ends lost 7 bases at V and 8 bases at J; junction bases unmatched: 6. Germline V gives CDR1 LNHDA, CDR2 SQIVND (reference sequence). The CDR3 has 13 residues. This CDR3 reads CASTREVPGELFF. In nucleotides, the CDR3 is TGTGCCAGTACGCGGGAGGTCCCGGGGGAGCTGTTTTTT. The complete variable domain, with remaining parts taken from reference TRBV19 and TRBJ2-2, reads DGGITQSPKYLFRKEGQNVTLSCEQNLNHDAMYWYRQDPGQGLRLIYYSQIVNDFQKGDIAEGYSVSREKKESFPLTVTSAQKNPTAFYLCASTREVPGELFFGEGSRLTVL.

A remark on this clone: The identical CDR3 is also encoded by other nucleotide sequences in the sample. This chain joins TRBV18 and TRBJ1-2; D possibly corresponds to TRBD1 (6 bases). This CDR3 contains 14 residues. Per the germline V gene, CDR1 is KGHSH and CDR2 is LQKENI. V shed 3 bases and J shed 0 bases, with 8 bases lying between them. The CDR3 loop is CASSPGQANYGYTF. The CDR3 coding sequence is TGTGCCAGCTCACCGGGACAAGCTAACTATGGCTACACCTTC.

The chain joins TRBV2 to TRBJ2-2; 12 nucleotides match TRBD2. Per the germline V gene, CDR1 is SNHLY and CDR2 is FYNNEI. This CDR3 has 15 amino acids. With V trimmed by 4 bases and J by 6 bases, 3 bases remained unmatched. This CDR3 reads CASSAGLAGAGELFF. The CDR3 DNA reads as TGTGCCAGCAGTGCGGGACTAGCGGGCGCCGGGGAGCTGTTTTTT.

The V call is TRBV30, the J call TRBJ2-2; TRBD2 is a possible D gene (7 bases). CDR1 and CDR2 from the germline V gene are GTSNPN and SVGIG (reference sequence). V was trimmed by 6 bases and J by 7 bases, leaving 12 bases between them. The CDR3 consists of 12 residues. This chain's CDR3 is CACRGADGELFF. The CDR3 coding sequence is TGTGCCTGTCGGGGGGCCGACGGGGAGCTGTTTTTT.

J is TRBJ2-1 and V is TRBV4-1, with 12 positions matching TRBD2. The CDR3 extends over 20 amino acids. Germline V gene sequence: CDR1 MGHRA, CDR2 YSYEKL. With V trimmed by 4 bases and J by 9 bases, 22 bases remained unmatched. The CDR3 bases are TGCGCCAGCAGCCCCTTTGGGCTAGCGGGAGGGCACCCCCCCATGGGTGAGCAGTTCTTC. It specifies CASSPFGLAGGHPPMGEQFF.

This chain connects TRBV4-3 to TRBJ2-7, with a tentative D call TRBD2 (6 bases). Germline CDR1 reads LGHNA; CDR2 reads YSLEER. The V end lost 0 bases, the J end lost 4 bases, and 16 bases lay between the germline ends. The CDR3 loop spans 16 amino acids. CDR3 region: CASSQEVGRGSYEQYF. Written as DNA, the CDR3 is TGCGCCAGCAGCCAAGAGGTCGGGAGAGGCTCTTACGAGCAGTACTTC.

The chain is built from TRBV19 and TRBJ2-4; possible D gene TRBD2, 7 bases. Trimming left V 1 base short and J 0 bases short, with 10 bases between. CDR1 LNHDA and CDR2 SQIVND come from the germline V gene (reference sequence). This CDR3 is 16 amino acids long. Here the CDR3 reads CASSIVGGRAKNIQYF. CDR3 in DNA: TGTGCCAGTAGTATAGTCGGGGGGCGAGCCAAAAACATTCAGTACTTC.

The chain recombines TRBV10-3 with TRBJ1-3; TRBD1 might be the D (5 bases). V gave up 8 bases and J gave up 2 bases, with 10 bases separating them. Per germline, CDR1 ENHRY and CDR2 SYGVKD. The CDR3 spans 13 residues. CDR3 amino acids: CAIYGGTGNTIYF. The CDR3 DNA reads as TGTGCCATCTATGGGGGAACTGGAAACACCATATATTTT.

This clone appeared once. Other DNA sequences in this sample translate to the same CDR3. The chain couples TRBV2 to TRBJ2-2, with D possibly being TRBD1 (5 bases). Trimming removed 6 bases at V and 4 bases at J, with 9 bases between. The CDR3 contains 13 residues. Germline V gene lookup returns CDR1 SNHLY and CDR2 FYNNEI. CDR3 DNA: TGTGCCAGCAGGCCCGACAGCACCGGGGAGCTGTTTTTT. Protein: CASRPDSTGELFF. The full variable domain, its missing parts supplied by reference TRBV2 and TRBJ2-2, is EPEVTQTPSHQVTQMGQEVILRCVPISNHLYFYWYRQILGQKVEFLVSFYNNEISEKSEIFDDQFSVERPDGSNFTLKIRSTKLEDSAMYFCASRPDSTGELFFGEGSRLTVL.